Below, 15 T cell receptor beta chains from the same sample are listed, as sequenced in a study of beta chain features in type 1 diabetes. Study-level results: Moderately but significantly shorter TCRB CDR3s were found in Type 1 diabetes patients in all four CD4+ subsets.

Expressed TCRB transcripts were sequenced after all isolated RNA was converted to cDNA. Here immunoSEQ multiplex PCR was the method, and the copy in TCRdb shows in-frame clones only, minus some. The data show about 240,000 clones, approximately 13% seen once. These receptors lack a known antigen. Input material: naive CD4+ T cells from blood. Receptors originate from a man in his thirties or forties with type 1 diabetes.

This chain links TRBV29-1 with TRBJ2-3, with a possible D match to TRBD2 (5 bases). Trimming took 3 bases from V and 8 from J, leaving 12 bases between them. Germline V gene lookup returns CDR1 SQVTM and CDR2 ANQGSEA. The CDR3 length is 12 residues. The CDR3 DNA reads TGCAGCGTTGAGCCACCTGAGGGTACGCAGTATTTT. Translation gives CSVEPPEGTQYF.

This sequence joins TRBV6-6 and TRBJ1-1; 9 bases map to TRBD1. This CDR3 has 15 residues. Germline loops: CDR1 MNHNY, CDR2 SVGAGI (reference sequence). V trimming: 6 bases; J trimming: 1 base; junction bases outside the gene matches: 6. CDR3 residues: CASSPGQGKNTEAFF. In DNA form, the CDR3 reads TGTGCCAGCAGCCCGGGACAGGGAAAGAACACTGAAGCTTTCTTT.

This clone has only a few counts. The rearrangement joins TRBV19 to TRBJ1-1; 7 nucleotides agree with TRBD1. Germline-derived CDR1 and CDR2 are LNHDA and SQIVND (reference sequence). CDR3 length: 18 residues. V was pared by 5 bases and J by 5 bases, with 20 bases of the junction left unmatched. The chain's CDR3 is CASSSQGTTTGWMTEAFF. The CDR3 DNA sequence: TGTGCCAGTAGTTCCCAAGGAACCACGACAGGGTGGATGACTGAAGCTTTCTTT.

This clone was seen more than once but under ten times. The gene calls are TRBV6-6 and TRBJ2-3, with D perhaps matching TRBD1 (6 bases). CDR1 and CDR2 from the germline V gene are MNHNY and SVGAGI (reference sequence). The CDR3 has 14 amino acids. V dropped 5 bases and J dropped 1 base, with 10 bases sitting between them. In DNA form, the CDR3 reads TGTGCCAGCAGTATTCCAGGGGGCACAGATACGCAGTATTTT. This translates into CASSIPGGTDTQYF.

This clone was seen a few times. The V and J genes are TRBV6-1 and TRBJ2-7; 7 bases align to TRBD2. Germline trimming cut 4 bases from V and 2 bases from J; bases unmatched to any gene: 8. The CDR3 runs 15 residues. Germline-derived CDR1 and CDR2 are MNHNS and SASEGT. CDR3 in amino acids: CASSGPSGYAYEQYF. The CDR3 bases are TGTGCCAGCAGTGGACCTAGCGGTTATGCCTACGAGCAGTACTTC.

This chain connects TRBV5-1 to TRBJ2-3; TRBD2 agrees at 8 bases. This CDR3 has 14 residues. Germline values: CDR1 SGHRS, CDR2 YFSETQ. With V trimmed by 2 bases and J by 4 bases, 3 bases remained unmatched. CDR3 coding DNA: TGCGCCAGCAGCTTAAGCGGGAGCTCAGATACGCAGTATTTT. It specifies CASSLSGSSDTQYF.

This chain uses TRBV5-1 with TRBJ2-1; D is unclear. The germline CDR1 and CDR2 sequences are SGHRS and YFSETQ. Trimming stripped 4 bases from V and 0 bases from J, with 11 bases between. The CDR3 extends over 15 amino acids. The CDR3: CASSPQWASYNEQFF. In DNA, the CDR3 is TGCGCCAGCAGCCCACAATGGGCCTCCTACAATGAGCAGTTCTTC.

The sample holds a few counts of this clone. This chain connects TRBV5-4 to TRBJ2-3; 8 bases agree with TRBD2. This CDR3 is 15 amino acids long. Germline values: CDR1 SGHNT, CDR2 YYREEE (reference sequence). Trimming at V came to 0 bases and at J to 1 base, leaving 1 base not matched to a gene. The CDR3: CASSLVSGGTDTQYF. The CDR3 DNA reads TGTGCCAGCAGCTTGGTTAGCGGGGGCACAGATACGCAGTATTTT. Combining the CDR3 with reference TRBV5-4 and TRBJ2-3 gives the whole variable domain ETGVTQSPTHLIKTRGQQVTLRCSSQSGHNTVSWYQQALGQGPQFIFQYYREEENGRGNFPPRFSGLQFPNYSSELNVNALELDDSALYLCASSLVSGGTDTQYFGPGTRLTVL.

This clone showed up just a few times. This rearrangement joins TRBV5-1 to TRBJ2-5; 12 nucleotides agree with TRBD2. This CDR3 region has 15 residues. Germline V gene sequence: CDR1 SGHRS, CDR2 YFSETQ. Trimming cost V 4 bases and J 4 bases; bases outside gene matches: 5. The CDR3 loop reads CASSPLAGGVETQYF. CDR3 DNA: TGCGCCAGCAGCCCGCTAGCGGGAGGGGTAGAGACCCAGTACTTC.

This clone occurred a few times. The chain has TRBV10-3 and TRBJ1-2; possible D gene TRBD1, 6 bases. V was shortened by 5 bases and J by 3 bases, with 7 bases between the two germline ends. The CDR3 loop spans 12 amino acids. Germline V gene lookup returns CDR1 ENHRY and CDR2 SYGVKD. CDR3 coding DNA: TGTGCCATCAGTCGACAGGACTATGGCTACACCTTC. This sequence encodes CAISRQDYGYTF.

V usage is TRBV6-1 and J usage is TRBJ2-1; weak D call: TRBD1 (5 bases). Germline V gene lookup returns CDR1 MNHNS and CDR2 SASEGT. The CDR3 is 12 residues long. Trimming stripped 2 bases from V and 6 bases from J, with 5 bases between. In nucleotides, the CDR3 is TGTGCCAGCAGTGAACAGGGCAATGAGCAGTTCTTC. Amino acid sequence: CASSEQGNEQFF.

The chain links TRBV5-1 to TRBJ2-1; 8 bases map to TRBD2. Germline V CDR1 and CDR2: SGHRS, YFSETQ. The V gene end was trimmed by 1 base and the J gene end by 2 bases; junction bases not matched to a gene: 2. The CDR3 contains 15 residues. The CDR3 loop is CASSLTGGAYNEQFF. As DNA, the CDR3 is TGCGCCAGCAGCTTGACGGGGGGGGCCTACAATGAGCAGTTCTTC.

Details on this clone: Germline is not matched at one junction end, which may reflect a read error. The chain couples TRBV6-5 to TRBJ1-1, with TRBD1 matching 7 bases. The length of the CDR3 is 13 residues. Germline V lookup: CDR1 MNHEY, CDR2 SVGAGI. CDR3 residues: CASSRGLNTEAFF. Written as DNA, the CDR3 is TGTGCCAGCAGTAGGGGGCTGAATACTGAAGCTTTCTTT.

This clone came up a few times. This chain connects TRBV2 to TRBJ2-7; TRBD1 aligns across 8 bases. V lost 6 bases and J lost 6; bases outside the gene matches: 4. Germline loops: CDR1 SNHLY, CDR2 FYNNEI. There are 12 residues in the CDR3. The CDR3 DNA reads as TGTGCCAGCAGGACAGGGGTCCCCGAGCAGTACTTC. Translated, it gives CASRTGVPEQYF.

DNA for the CDR3: TGTGCCAGCAGTGACTTAGCGGGGGCATACAATGAGCAGTTCTTC. Amino acid sequence: CASSDLAGAYNEQFF. The chain has TRBV6-4 and TRBJ2-1; TRBD2 matches at 9 bases. The germline CDR1 and CDR2 sequences are MRHNA and SNTAGT. This CDR3 contains 15 residues. The J segment lost 4 bases and the V segment lost 1 base, leaving 2 bases of the junction unmatched.